This TCR beta chain emerged from a study of blood T cell repertoires in COVID-19. Study-level background: The United States, Italy and Spain supplied acute and convalescent COVID-19 samples. The cDNA or gDNA used as material had been derived from T cells, B-cell-depleted T cells, or PBMCs.

Germline V lookup: CDR1 SGHKS, CDR2 YYEKEE (reference sequence). The ends were cut back, 4 bases at V and 7 bases at J, with 15 bases in the middle. The CDR3 runs to 15 residues. Study processing details: Researchers report that nucleated cell counts were estimated from reference gene primer amplification. Assay: immunoSEQ multiplex PCR; the TCRdb copy retains only in-frame clones and omits some. D and trimming were read from the DNA, whereas the V and J calls and clone size are those reported in that table. The sample lists about 180,000 clones, 85% to 95% occurring once. This clonotype was sampled from a man in his fifties or sixties with acute or convalescent COVID-19. Specimen: peripheral blood. The chain couples TRBV5-5 to TRBJ1-6; tentatively, D is TRBD1 (5 bases). CDR3 in amino acids: CASSTTGSLNSPLHF. CDR3 nucleotides: TGTGCCAGCAGCACAACAGGATCTTTGAATTCACCCCTCCACTTT.